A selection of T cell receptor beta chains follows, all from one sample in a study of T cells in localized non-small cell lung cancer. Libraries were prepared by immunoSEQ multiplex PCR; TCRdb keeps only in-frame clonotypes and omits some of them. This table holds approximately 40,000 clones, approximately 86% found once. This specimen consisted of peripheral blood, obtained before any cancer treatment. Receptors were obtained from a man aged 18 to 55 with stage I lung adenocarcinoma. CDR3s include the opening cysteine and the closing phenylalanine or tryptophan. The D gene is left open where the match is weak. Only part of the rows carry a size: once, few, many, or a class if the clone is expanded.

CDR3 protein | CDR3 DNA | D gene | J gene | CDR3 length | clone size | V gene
CASSIKAYEQYF | TGTGCCAGCAGCATTAAAGCCTACGAGCAGTACTTC | . | TRBJ2-7 | 12 | few | TRBV11-1
CASRPGARMNNSPLHF | TGCGCCAGCAGGCCCGGTGCACGGATGAATAATTCACCCCTCCACTTT | . | TRBJ1-6 | 16 | . | TRBV4-1
CASSLFGGYQETQYF | TGTGCCAGCAGCTTATTTGGGGGGTACCAAGAGACCCAGTACTTC | . | TRBJ2-5 | 15 | . | TRBV7-2
CASSETSGETQYF | TGTGCCAGCAGCGAGACTAGCGGAGAGACCCAGTACTTC | TRBD2 | TRBJ2-5 | 13 | . | TRBV7-3
CASSLPGAFF | TGTGCCAGCAGTCTCCCGGGAGCTTTCTTT | . | TRBJ1-1 | 10 | . | TRBV25-1
CASSFDLGQPQHF | TGTGCCAGCAGCTTCGACCTTGGCCAGCCCCAGCATTTT | . | TRBJ1-5 | 13 | few | TRBV11-2
CASSPLRGYEQYF | TGTGCCAGCTCACCACTTCGGGGCTACGAGCAGTACTTC | . | TRBJ2-7 | 13 | . | TRBV18
CASSYSEGGLNGYTF | TGTGCCAGCAGTTACTCAGAAGGTGGCTTAAATGGCTACACCTTC | . | TRBJ1-2 | 15 | . | TRBV6-5
CASSQDGYEQYF | TGCGCCAGCAGCCAAGATGGATACGAGCAGTACTTC | . | TRBJ2-7 | 12 | few | TRBV4-1
CASSLTKYEQYF | TGTGCCAGCAGCTTAACAAAGTACGAGCAGTACTTC | . | TRBJ2-7 | 12 | . | TRBV7-8
CASSVSGLYEQYF | TGTGCCAGCAGTGTTAGTGGGCTCTACGAGCAGTACTTC | . | TRBJ2-7 | 13 | . | TRBV2
CASSLGAGLTYEQYF | TGCGCCAGCAGCTTGGGGGCGGGGTTGACCTACGAGCAGTACTTC | . | TRBJ2-7 | 15 | . | TRBV5-1
CASRNVWSRYEQYF | TGTGCCAGCAGGAACGTATGGTCACGCTACGAGCAGTACTTC | . | TRBJ2-7 | 14 | . | TRBV27
CASSYGAMSNQPQHF | TGTGCCAGCAGTTATGGGGCGATGAGCAATCAGCCCCAGCATTTT | . | TRBJ1-5 | 15 | . | TRBV6-6
CASSDVRASGANVLTF | TGTGCCAGCAGTGACGTGAGAGCCTCTGGGGCCAACGTCCTGACTTTC | . | TRBJ2-6 | 16 | . | TRBV6-1
CASSPGQGLELFF | TGTGCCAGCTCTCCCGGACAGGGCTTGGAACTGTTTTTT | TRBD1 | TRBJ1-4 | 13 | . | TRBV18
CASSLADRGGYEQYF | TGTGCCAGCAGCTTAGCGGACAGGGGGGGCTACGAGCAGTACTTC | TRBD1 | TRBJ2-7 | 15 | . | TRBV7-8
CATSGSRDRGRWAFF | TGTGCCACCAGCGGTAGCCGGGACAGGGGGCGCTGGGCTTTCTTT | TRBD1 | TRBJ1-1 | 15 | . | TRBV15
CAWKQANSPLHF | TGTGCCTGGAAACAAGCGAATTCACCCCTCCACTTT | . | TRBJ1-6 | 12 | . | TRBV30
CASSPALPNYGYTF | TGTGCCAGCAGCCCGGCGCTCCCTAACTATGGCTACACCTTC | . | TRBJ1-2 | 14 | . | TRBV14
CASSVSGTGIGTGELFF | TGTGCCAGCAGTGTATCCGGGACAGGGATCGGCACCGGGGAGCTGTTTTTT | TRBD1 | TRBJ2-2 | 17 | . | TRBV6-1
CASSLGTPNYGYTF | TGTGCCAGCAGCTTAGGGACACCTAACTATGGCTACACCTTC | . | TRBJ1-2 | 14 | . | TRBV11-2
CASSFSRRELFF | TGTGCCAGCAGCTTCTCCCGGAGAGAGCTGTTTTTT | . | TRBJ2-2 | 12 | few | TRBV13
CASSLERGRGTEAFF | TGCGCCAGCAGCTTGGAGCGGGGGAGGGGCACTGAAGCTTTCTTT | . | TRBJ1-1 | 15 | . | TRBV5-1
CATKTVRSGNNSPLHF | TGTGCCACCAAGACAGTCCGATCCGGAAATAATTCACCCCTCCACTTT | . | TRBJ1-6 | 16 | . | TRBV27
CASLLRALEGNQPQHF | TGTGCCAGCCTCCTCCGAGCGCTCGAGGGCAATCAGCCCCAGCATTTT | . | TRBJ1-5 | 16 | . | TRBV19
CASSFGGGAAETQYF | TGTGCCAGCAGCTTCGGCGGGGGGGCTGCCGAGACCCAGTACTTC | TRBD2 | TRBJ2-5 | 15 | . | TRBV7-9
CASSFADTQYF | TGTGCCAGCAGCTTTGCCGATACGCAGTATTTT | . | TRBJ2-3 | 11 | . | TRBV9
CASSQPGGRNQPQHF | TGCGCCAGCAGCCAACCTGGGGGACGCAATCAGCCCCAGCATTTT | . | TRBJ1-5 | 15 | . | TRBV4-1
CASSLWMPSGGAFIGYNEQFF | TGTGCCAGCAGTTTATGGATGCCTAGCGGGGGGGCCTTTATTGGGTACAATGAGCAGTTCTTC | TRBD2 | TRBJ2-1 | 21 | . | TRBV27
CASSPRDFRNTEAFF | TGTGCCAGCTCACCAAGAGATTTCAGGAACACTGAAGCTTTCTTT | . | TRBJ1-1 | 15 | . | TRBV18